The entry that follows covers one TCR beta chain sequence. Trimming stripped 2 bases from V and 4 bases from J, with 16 bases between. CDR1 is SGHTA and CDR2 is FQGNSA in the germline V gene. This CDR3 is 16 amino acids long. After 15 days' expansion, CD4+ cells were restimulated roughly 24 h with HeLa expressing allogeneic DPB1. Stimulation used HeLa cells expressing transduced HLA-DPA1/DPB1, HLA-DM, invariant chain and CD80. With around 50 U/mL IL-2, CD4+ responders met 100 Gy-irradiated HeLa cells at 3:1. The entry originates in a study of T cell repertoires and HLA-DP antigens. At the level of the study: The donors, ranging 18-to-29 to 60-to-69 years, included two males and one female.

Generated by immunoSEQ multiplex PCR, the TCRdb table keeps only in-frame clones and is missing some. The data contain nearly 2,500 clones, approximately 74% of them singletons. The sequencing input was CD137- CD4+ T cells from cultured PBMCs. The sequence was collected from a man in his sixties in good health and CMV-seronegative. The chain couples TRBV7-2 to TRBJ2-3; a weak D match, TRBD1 (5 bases). In DNA, the CDR3 is TGTGCCAGCAGCTTAACAGGTGGGGTGGGCGCAGATACGCAGTATTTT. The encoded protein is CASSLTGGVGADTQYF.